This T cell receptor (beta chain) was sequenced in a study of OX40 agonist ivuxolimab in advanced cancers. Study background: The patients received ivuxolimab by intravenous route every 2 weeks at 0.01 to 10 mg/kg. With a range of about 23 to 90, age averaged roughly 60 years, and about 83% were male.

Findings and limits, study-wide: Dose levels from 0.1 to 3.0 mg/kg saw CD4+ and CD8+ blood T cells expand clonally by week 6.

Turning to this clone: Its antigen is currently unknown.

The V gene end was trimmed by 6 bases and the J gene end by 5 bases; junction bases not matched to a gene: 13. Germline CDR1 reads SQVTM; CDR2 reads ANQGSEA. The CDR3 is 16 residues long. Patients were ruled out by autoimmune disease history or systemic immunosuppression. Assay: immunoSEQ multiplex PCR; the TCRdb copy retains only in-frame clones and omits some. The sample lists tens of thousands of clones; 75% to 95% were seen once. The sample was CD4+ or CD8+ T cells sorted from blood, taken in a trial of the OX40 agonist ivuxolimab. The TCR sequence derives from an adult with an advanced solid tumor such as melanoma, head and neck, liver or kidney cancer. The V call is TRBV29-1, the J call TRBJ2-3, with TRBD2 matching 11 bases. The CDR3 coding sequence is TGCAGCGTCAAAATGGGACTAGCGGTAAACGTAGATACGCAGTATTTT. Its translation: CSVKMGLAVNVDTQYF.